Each of the 22 T cell receptor beta chains below was sequenced from the same sample in a study of blood T cells in healthy people across ages. For the second PCR, which ran for roughly 7 to 11 cycles, a sample-barcoded 5' primer and a J-beta primer mix were used. TCRdb passed the 5' RACE reads through MiXCR, listing each CDR3 protein once. This table holds more than 800,000 distinct CDR3 sequences, around 45% found once. Source material: blood. These receptors all come from a woman aged 60 to 75 in good health.

This clonotype has just a few counts. The chain links TRBV6-5 to TRBJ2-5, with 7 nucleotides matching TRBD2. J was trimmed by 4 bases and V by 6 bases; bases with no gene match: 11. The CDR3 has 15 residues. From germline, CDR1 is MNHEY and CDR2 SVGAGI. Here the CDR3 DNA reads TGTGCCAGCAGCCCTCTGGGGGGGATCTTAGAGACCCAGTACTTC. Encoded protein: CASSPLGGILETQYF.

The chain links TRBV28 to TRBJ2-7; TRBD1 might be the D (5 bases). Trimming took off 7 bases at V and 7 bases at J, with 14 bases between the two ends. The CDR3 runs to 12 residues. The V gene's germline CDR1 is MDHEN and CDR2 SYDVKM. Here the CDR3 reads CASTTLKGEQYF. In DNA, the CDR3 is TGTGCCAGCACCACCCTCAAGGGGGAGCAGTACTTC.

The chain has TRBV12-3 or TRBV12-4 and TRBJ2-7; D might be TRBD2 (7 bases). V was pared by 4 bases and J by 3 bases, with 13 bases between. The CDR3 loop spans 14 amino acids. CDR3 nucleotide sequence: TGTGCCAGCAGTTGGGGGGGACACTACTACGAGCAGTACTTC. Amino acids: CASSWGGHYYEQYF.

The rearrangement uses TRBV27 and TRBJ1-2; weak D call: TRBD1 (5 bases). V lost 3 bases, J lost 7 bases, and 12 bases lay in between. Germline V lookup: CDR1 MNHEY, CDR2 SMNVEV (reference sequence). The CDR3 runs to 13 residues. CDR3 loop: CASSFIGGSGYTF. The CDR3 DNA reads TGTGCCAGCAGTTTTATCGGGGGAAGTGGCTACACCTTC.

V gene TRBV18 combines with J gene TRBJ2-7, with 7 bases aligning to TRBD2. V was pared by 8 bases and J by 4 bases, with 8 bases of the junction left unmatched. This CDR3 spans 13 amino acids. The V gene's germline CDR1 is KGHSH and CDR2 LQKENI. The CDR3 spells CASSPWEGYEQYF. The CDR3 DNA follows: TGTGCCAGCAGCCCCTGGGAGGGTTACGAGCAGTACTTC.

This clonotype has just a few counts. The V gene is TRBV18, the J gene TRBJ2-5; D perhaps matches TRBD1 (6 bases). The ends were cut back, 4 bases at V and 2 bases at J, with 14 bases in the middle. The germline V gene encodes CDR1 KGHSH and CDR2 LQKENI. CDR3 length: 15 residues. CDR3 DNA: TGTGCCAGCTCACGAGCTACAGGGAATCAAGAGACCCAGTACTTC. This codes for CASSRATGNQETQYF. Together with reference TRBV18 and TRBJ2-5, the CDR3 gives the full variable domain: NAGVMQNPRHLVRRRGQEARLRCSPMKGHSHVYWYRQLPEEGLKFMVYLQKENIIDESGMPKERFSAEFPKEGPSILRIQQVVRGDSAAYFCASSRATGNQETQYFGPGTRLLVL.

The chain has TRBV5-1 and TRBJ2-2, with 9 bases aligning to TRBD2. Germline trimming cut 2 bases from V and 2 bases from J; bases unmatched to any gene: 1. Germline CDR1 is SGHRS and CDR2 is YFSETQ. The CDR3 runs 15 residues. CDR3 sequence (DNA): TGCGCCAGCAGCTTTAGCGGGAGTAACACCGGGGAGCTGTTTTTT. Translation: CASSFSGSNTGELFF. Filled out from reference TRBV5-1 and TRBJ2-2, the complete variable domain reads KAGVTQTPRYLIKTRGQQVTLSCSPISGHRSVSWYQQTPGQGLQFLFEYFSETQRNKGNFPGRFSGRQFSNSRSEMNVSTLELGDSALYLCASSFSGSNTGELFFGEGSRLTVL.

The chain has TRBV5-6 and TRBJ1-4; no clear D. CDR3 size: 14 residues. Germline V gives CDR1 SGHDT, CDR2 YYEEEE. V was clipped by 1 base and J by 0 bases, with 4 bases between them. In nucleotides, the CDR3 is TGTGCCAGCAGCTTGTGGGCAACTAATGAAAAACTGTTTTTT. Translation: CASSLWATNEKLFF.

Concerning this clonotype: Given a much more abundant clone one base away, this may be a read error. The J gene is TRBJ2-2, the V gene TRBV20-1; no definite D call. The CDR3 has 13 amino acids. The germline V gene encodes CDR1 DFQATT and CDR2 SNEGSKA (reference sequence). Trimming cost V 6 bases and J 8 bases, with 16 bases left between them. In nucleotides, the CDR3 is TGCAGTGCGGTCGAGCTAGTGGTAGGGGAGCTGTTTTTT. Translating it yields CSAVELVVGELFF.

This clonotype has only a few counts. The rearrangement uses TRBV6-1 and TRBJ2-1; 9 nucleotides agree with TRBD1. This CDR3 contains 15 residues. Germline CDR1 is MNHNS and CDR2 is SASEGT. V shed 2 bases, J shed 7 bases, and the junction held 6 bases outside the gene matches. CDR3: CASSERDRAANEQFF. Written as DNA, the CDR3 is TGTGCCAGCAGTGAAAGGGACAGGGCCGCTAATGAGCAGTTCTTC.

This clonotype was found a few times. This chain links TRBV20-1 with TRBJ2-5, with a possible D match to TRBD2 (5 bases). Germline assignment: CDR1 DFQATT and CDR2 SNEGSKA (reference sequence). The CDR3 length is 15 residues. V lost 0 bases and J 5 bases, leaving 16 bases between the germline ends. The CDR3 protein is CSARDEGANRETQYF. Here the CDR3 DNA reads TGCAGTGCTAGAGATGAGGGCGCAAATCGGGAGACCCAGTACTTC.

The chain carries TRBV5-5 and TRBJ2-1, with 15 nucleotides matching TRBD2. The germline V gene encodes CDR1 SGHKS and CDR2 YYEKEE (reference sequence). J was trimmed by 8 bases and V by 5 bases; bases with no gene match: 8. This CDR3 region has 16 residues. The CDR3 here is CASSTGGTSGRHEQFF. The CDR3 DNA reads TGTGCCAGCAGTACAGGCGGGACTAGCGGGAGGCATGAGCAGTTCTTC.

This clonotype appeared a few times. This chain links TRBV28 with TRBJ1-1; 11 bases agree with TRBD1. V dropped 1 base and J dropped 11; count of bases not matched to a gene: 9. The CDR3 has 15 amino acids. Germline CDR1 reads MDHEN; CDR2 reads SYDVKM. The CDR3 region is CASSLSRTGGRLAFF. CDR3 in DNA: TGTGCCAGCAGTTTATCACGGACAGGGGGCAGGTTGGCTTTCTTT. The full variable domain, in which reference TRBV28 and TRBJ1-1 provide the parts outside the CDR3, is DVKVTQSSRYLVKRTGEKVFLECVQDMDHENMFWYRQDPGLGLRLIYFSYDVKMKEKGDIPEGYSVSREKKERFSLILESASTNQTSMYLCASSLSRTGGRLAFFGQGTRLTVV.

This rearrangement joins TRBV7-6 to TRBJ1-2; TRBD1 matches 7 bases. The CDR3 totals 14 residues. Trimming removed 3 bases from V and 2 bases from J; junction bases left unmatched: 3. The germline gives CDR1 SGHVS, CDR2 FNYEAQ. The CDR3 loop reads CASSLGQPNYGYTF. The CDR3 coding sequence is TGTGCCAGCAGCTTGGGACAGCCAAACTATGGCTACACCTTC.

The chain's CDR3 is CASSIGTGVKSSYEQYF. In DNA, the CDR3 is TGTGCCAGCAGTATTGGGACAGGGGTTAAGAGCTCCTACGAGCAGTACTTC. The chain carries TRBV28 and TRBJ2-7; the match to TRBD1 covers 10 bases. This CDR3 has 17 residues. In germline, CDR1 is MDHEN, CDR2 SYDVKM. After removal of 5 bases from V and 0 bases from J, the junction contained 10 bases not matched to a gene.

The chain carries TRBV28 and TRBJ2-2; no definite D call. The germline V and J ends were trimmed by 6 bases and 0 bases, with 11 bases remaining between them. This CDR3 spans 15 amino acids. Germline CDR1 is MDHEN and CDR2 is SYDVKM. This CDR3 is CASRPLDSNTGELFF. The CDR3 DNA sequence: TGTGCCAGCAGACCCCTTGATTCGAACACCGGGGAGCTGTTTTTT.

DNA of the CDR3: TGCGCCAGCAGCCAAGAGCCGACCGGCGGGAAGGGTGAGCAGTTCTTC. It specifies CASSQEPTGGKGEQFF. The chain is built from TRBV4-1 and TRBJ2-1, with D maybe TRBD2 (6 bases). Germline V CDR1 and CDR2: MGHRA, YSYEKL. V was clipped by 0 bases and J by 9 bases, with 18 bases between them. The CDR3 totals 16 residues.

This clonotype was observed a few times. J is TRBJ2-4 and V is TRBV6-5; 11 nucleotides line up with TRBD2. The J call is in doubt because the DNA end fits TRBJ2-7 better. This CDR3 region has 15 residues. Germline V gene lookup returns CDR1 MNHEY and CDR2 SVGAGI. CDR3 residues: CASRTIAGGNYEQYF. The CDR3 region has the DNA TGTGCCAGCAGAACAATAGCGGGAGGGAACTACGAGCAGTACTTC.

The chain recombines TRBV19 with TRBJ2-4; D perhaps matches TRBD1 (5 bases). CDR1 is LNHDA, CDR2 SQIVND, per germline (reference sequence). CDR3 size: 13 residues. Trimming cost V 3 bases and J 10 bases, with 13 bases left between them. CDR3 in amino acids: CASSIREQSIQYF. The CDR3 DNA sequence: TGTGCCAGTAGTATCAGGGAACAGTCGATTCAGTACTTC.

This chain joins TRBV6-4 and TRBJ2-3; TRBD2 agrees at 9 bases. The CDR3 covers 19 residues. Germline V gives CDR1 MRHNA, CDR2 SNTAGT. J gave up 4 bases and V 1 base, and 15 bases lay outside the gene matches. In DNA form, the CDR3 reads TGTGCCAGCAGTGACTTTTCAGGAGGGGCGGGAGGGCCCCCAGATACGCAGTATTTT. It specifies CASSDFSGGAGGPPDTQYF.

The V call is TRBV30, the J call TRBJ1-1; no definite D call. Germline lookup yields CDR1 GTSNPN and CDR2 SVGIG (reference sequence). The CDR3 is 14 amino acids. V dropped 2 bases and J dropped 2 bases, with 12 bases sitting between them. The CDR3 here is CAWSLGIPNTEAFF. CDR3 nucleotides: TGTGCCTGGAGTCTCGGGATTCCAAACACTGAAGCTTTCTTT.

The rearrangement links TRBV20-1 to TRBJ2-1; 7 bases fit TRBD2. The V gene's germline CDR1 is DFQATT and CDR2 SNEGSKA (reference sequence). CDR3 size: 14 residues. With V trimmed by 2 bases and J by 6 bases, 7 bases remained unmatched. The chain's CDR3 is CSARIGGSTNEQFF. CDR3 nucleotide sequence: TGCAGTGCTAGAATAGGCGGGAGCACCAATGAGCAGTTCTTC.